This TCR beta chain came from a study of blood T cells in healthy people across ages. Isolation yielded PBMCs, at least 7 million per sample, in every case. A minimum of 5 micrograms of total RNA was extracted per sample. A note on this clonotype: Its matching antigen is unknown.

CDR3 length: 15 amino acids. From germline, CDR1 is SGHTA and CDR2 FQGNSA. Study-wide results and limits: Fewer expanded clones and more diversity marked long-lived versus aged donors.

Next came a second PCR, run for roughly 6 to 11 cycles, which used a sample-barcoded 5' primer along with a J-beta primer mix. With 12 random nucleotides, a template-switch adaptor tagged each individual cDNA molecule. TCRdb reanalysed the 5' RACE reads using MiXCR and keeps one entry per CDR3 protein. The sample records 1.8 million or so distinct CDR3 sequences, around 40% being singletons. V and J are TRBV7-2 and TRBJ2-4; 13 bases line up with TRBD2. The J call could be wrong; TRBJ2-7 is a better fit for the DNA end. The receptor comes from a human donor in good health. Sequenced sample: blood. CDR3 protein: CASSYTSGGAHEQYF. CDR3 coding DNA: TGTGCCAGCAGCTATACTAGCGGGGGGGCCCACGAGCAGTACTTC.